This T cell receptor (beta chain) was sequenced for a study of OX40 agonist ivuxolimab in advanced cancers. Overall study: Dose-escalation patients were diagnosed with hepatocellular carcinoma, melanoma, renal cell cancer or head and neck cancer.

Clones were read by immunoSEQ multiplex PCR, and TCRdb kept only the in-frame ones, dropping some. The top ten hold 4.1% of the sample, which has approximately 87,000 clones, roughly 88% seen once. Germline CDR1 SNHLY, CDR2 FYNNEI. The CDR3 is made up of 13 amino acids. The V end was cut by 7 bases, the J end by 4 bases, with 13 bases between. Sequencing was performed on CD4+ or CD8+ T cells sorted from blood, taken in a trial of the OX40 agonist ivuxolimab. This chain connects TRBV2 to TRBJ1-2, with D perhaps TRBD1 (5 bases). The sequence derives from an adult with an advanced solid tumor such as melanoma, head and neck, liver or kidney cancer. CDR3 nucleotide sequence: TGTGCCAGCACTCCGGGACGGAGCTATGGCTACACCTTC. This codes for CASTPGRSYGYTF.